One sample yielded the 13 T cell receptor beta chains listed below, sequenced in a study of T cells in tuberculosis. Data came from immunoSEQ multiplex PCR; TCRdb stores just in-frame clones and leaves some out. The repertoire holds 25,000 to 35,000 clones, roughly nine tenths seen once, with approximately 6.2% in the top ten. Documented time point: new active TB diagnosis, blood taken before or within 7 days of starting treatment. The sequences come from PBMCs, collected at tuberculosis diagnosis. These receptors were taken from an adult with tuberculosis.

This clone occurred once. This chain links TRBV19 with TRBJ1-5; perhaps TRBD1 as D (5 bases). The CDR3 is 12 amino acids. V lost 4 bases, J lost 5 bases, and 6 bases lay in between. Germline values: CDR1 LNHDA, CDR2 SQIVND (reference sequence). CDR3 sequence reads: CASSTGYQPQHF. The CDR3 DNA reads TGTGCCAGTAGTACAGGGTATCAGCCCCAGCATTTT.

This chain uses TRBV14 with TRBJ2-2, with unresolved D. This CDR3 spans 13 amino acids. V was pared by 5 bases and J by 4 bases, with 8 bases between. Per the germline V gene, CDR1 is SGHDN and CDR2 is FVKESK. This CDR3 is CASSNTITGELFF. The CDR3 DNA sequence: TGTGCCAGCAGCAACACTATCACCGGGGAGCTGTTTTTT.

J is TRBJ2-2 and V is TRBV5-1; D not certain. The CDR3 is 15 amino acids. Germline V gene sequence: CDR1 SGHRS, CDR2 YFSETQ. With 0 bases removed from V and 0 bases from J, the gap between germline ends came to 6 bases. The DNA of the CDR3 is TGCGCCAGCAGCTTGGACAGAGCGAACACCGGGGAGCTGTTTTTT. Its protein product is CASSLDRANTGELFF.

The chain has TRBV30 and TRBJ2-3; maybe TRBD2 (5 bases). The V gene's germline CDR1 is GTSNPN and CDR2 SVGIG (reference sequence). Between the trimmed V and J ends, which lost 0 bases and 0 bases, there was a span of 10 bases. This CDR3 is built from 15 residues. CDR3 sequence (DNA): TGTGCCTGGAGTGTAGGCGGAGGTAGCACAGATACGCAGTATTTT. Protein sequence: CAWSVGGGSTDTQYF. The full variable domain, rest sourced from reference TRBV30 and TRBJ2-3, is SQTIHQWPATLVQPVGSPLSLECTVEGTSNPNLYWYRQAAGRGLQLLFYSVGIGQISSEVPQNLSASRPQDRQFILSSKKLLLSDSGFYLCAWSVGGGSTDTQYFGPGTRLTVL.

The chain has TRBV9 and TRBJ1-1, with unresolved D. The CDR3 has 14 amino acids. V lost 0 bases and J lost 0, with 6 bases in between. Germline CDR1 reads SGDLS; CDR2 reads YYNGEE. CDR3 bases: TGTGCCAGCAGCGTAGCAGAAATGAACACTGAAGCTTTCTTT. Translated: CASSVAEMNTEAFF.

This chain connects TRBV10-1 to TRBJ2-1; the match to TRBD2 covers 10 bases. CDR1 and CDR2 from the germline V gene are WNHNN and SYGVQD (reference sequence). V lost 6 bases to trimming and J lost 6 bases; unmatched junction nucleotides: 5. The CDR3 is 14 residues long. The CDR3 protein is CASSRLAGSNEQFF. CDR3 nucleotides: TGCGCCAGCAGCCGACTAGCGGGCAGCAATGAGCAGTTCTTC.

This clone was seen just once. J is TRBJ2-1 and V is TRBV20-1; D is unclear. The germline CDR1 and CDR2 sequences are DFQATT and SNEGSKA (reference sequence). Trimming removed 4 bases from V and 6 bases from J, with 4 bases in between. This CDR3 is built from 10 residues. CDR3 nucleotides: TGCAGTGCTACCCGCAATGAGCAGTTCTTC. It encodes CSATRNEQFF.

This chain links TRBV23-1 with TRBJ2-7; 8 bases are shared with TRBD1. TRBV23-1 is treated as an ORF (open reading frame) with a function not yet certain. V lost 10 bases, J lost 3 bases, and 11 bases stayed unmatched. This CDR3 is built from 14 residues. The CDR3 nucleotides read TGCGCCAACCACCGGACACAGGGGGTCTACGAGCAGTACTTC. Its translation: CANHRTQGVYEQYF.

V is TRBV19 and J is TRBJ1-5, with no clear D. Germline-derived CDR1 and CDR2 are LNHDA and SQIVND (reference sequence). This CDR3 region has 13 residues. The ends were cut back, 1 base at V and 11 bases at J, with 12 bases in the middle. DNA for the CDR3: TGTGCCAGTAGTATAGCTGAGCCGGTGGCCCAGCATTTT. It is translated as CASSIAEPVAQHF.

This chain joins TRBV25-1 and TRBJ1-2, with D uncertain. CDR1 is MGHDK and CDR2 is SYGVNS in the germline V gene. V shed 1 base and J shed 2 bases, with 17 bases lying between them. The CDR3 is made up of 17 amino acids. The CDR3 nucleotides read TGTGCCAGCAGTGAATTCTCCGGGAAAATAGGGAACTATGGCTACACCTTC. Amino acid sequence: CASSEFSGKIGNYGYTF.

This chain links TRBV7-9 with TRBJ1-1; D gene unclear. The CDR3 is 15 amino acids. The ends were cut back, 5 bases at V and 0 bases at J, with 13 bases in the middle. Germline values: CDR1 SEHNR, CDR2 FQNEAQ (reference sequence). In nucleotides, the CDR3 is TGTGCCAGCAGCCCTCTGGACGGGATGAACACTGAAGCTTTCTTT. Protein: CASSPLDGMNTEAFF. The variable domain in full, completed from reference TRBV7-9 and TRBJ1-1, reads DTGVSQNPRHKITKRGQNVTFRCDPISEHNRLYWYRQTLGQGPEFLTYFQNEAQLEKSRLLSDRFSAERPKGSFSTLEIQRTEQGDSAMYLCASSPLDGMNTEAFFGQGTRLTVV.

This chain joins TRBV6-5 and TRBJ2-3, with a tentative D call TRBD1 (6 bases). V gave up 6 bases and J gave up 9 bases, with 16 bases separating them. The CDR3 length is 13 residues. Germline lookup yields CDR1 MNHEY and CDR2 SVGAGI. CDR3 protein: CASSPLAQGTQYF. The CDR3 DNA reads TGTGCCAGCAGCCCCTTAGCACAGGGCACGCAGTATTTT.

The V call is TRBV14, the J call TRBJ1-2; possible D gene TRBD1, 6 bases. Germline CDR1 and CDR2: SGHDN and FVKESK. With 4 bases removed from V and 8 bases from J, the gap between germline ends came to 17 bases. The CDR3 loop spans 14 amino acids. CDR3 amino acids: CASSPAQGRLGYTF. The DNA for the CDR3 is TGTGCCAGCAGCCCCGCGCAGGGGAGACTAGGCTACACCTTC.